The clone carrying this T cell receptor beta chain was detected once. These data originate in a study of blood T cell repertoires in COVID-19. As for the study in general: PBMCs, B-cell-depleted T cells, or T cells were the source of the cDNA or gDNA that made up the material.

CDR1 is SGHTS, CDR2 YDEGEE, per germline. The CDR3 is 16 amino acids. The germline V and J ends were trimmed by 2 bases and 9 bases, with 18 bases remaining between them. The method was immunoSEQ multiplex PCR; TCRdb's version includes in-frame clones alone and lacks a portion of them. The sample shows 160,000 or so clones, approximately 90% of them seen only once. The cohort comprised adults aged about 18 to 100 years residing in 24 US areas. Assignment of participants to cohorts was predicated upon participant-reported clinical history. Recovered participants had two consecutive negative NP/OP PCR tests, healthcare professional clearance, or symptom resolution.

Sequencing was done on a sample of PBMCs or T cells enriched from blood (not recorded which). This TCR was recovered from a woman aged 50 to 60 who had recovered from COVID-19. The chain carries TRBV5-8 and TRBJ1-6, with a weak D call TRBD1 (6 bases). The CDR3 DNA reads TGTGCCAGCAGCTTCGGGGGGGGCCTGCCCGGTTCACCCCTCCACTTT. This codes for CASSFGGGLPGSPLHF.